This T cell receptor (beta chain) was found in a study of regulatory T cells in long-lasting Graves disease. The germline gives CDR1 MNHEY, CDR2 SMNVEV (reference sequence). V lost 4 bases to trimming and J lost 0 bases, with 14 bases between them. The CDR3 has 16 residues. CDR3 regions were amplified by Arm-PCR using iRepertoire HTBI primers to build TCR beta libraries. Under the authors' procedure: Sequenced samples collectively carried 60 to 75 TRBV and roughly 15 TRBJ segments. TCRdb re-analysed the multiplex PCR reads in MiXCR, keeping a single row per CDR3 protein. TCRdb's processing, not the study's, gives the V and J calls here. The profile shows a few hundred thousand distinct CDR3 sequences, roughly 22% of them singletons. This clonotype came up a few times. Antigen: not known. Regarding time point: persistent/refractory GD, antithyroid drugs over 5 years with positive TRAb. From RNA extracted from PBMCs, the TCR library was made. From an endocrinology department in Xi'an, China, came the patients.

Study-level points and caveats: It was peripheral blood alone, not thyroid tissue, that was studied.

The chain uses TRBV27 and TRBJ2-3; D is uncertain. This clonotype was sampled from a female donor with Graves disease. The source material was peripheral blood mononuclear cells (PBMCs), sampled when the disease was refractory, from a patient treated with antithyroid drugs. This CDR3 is CASSSRAPASTDTQYF. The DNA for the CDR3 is TGTGCCAGCAGTTCAAGAGCCCCCGCTAGCACAGATACGCAGTATTTT.